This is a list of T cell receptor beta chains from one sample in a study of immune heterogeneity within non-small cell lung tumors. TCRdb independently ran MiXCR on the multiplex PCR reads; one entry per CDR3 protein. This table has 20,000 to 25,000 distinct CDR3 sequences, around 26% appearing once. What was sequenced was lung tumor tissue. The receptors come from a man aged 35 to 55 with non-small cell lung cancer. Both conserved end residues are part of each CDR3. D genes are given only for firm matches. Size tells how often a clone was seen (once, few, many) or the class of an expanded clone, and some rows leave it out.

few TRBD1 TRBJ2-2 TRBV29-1 TGCAGCGTAGGGACAGGGGTGCACACCGGGGAGCTGTTTTTT CSVGTGVHTGELFF
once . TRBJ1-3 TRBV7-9 TGTGCCAGCAGACCCTACAGATCTGGAAACACCATATATTTT CASRPYRSGNTIYF
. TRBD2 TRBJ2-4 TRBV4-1 TGCGCCAGCAGCACTCTTTATGGGGGAGGGAACATTCAGTACTTC CASSTLYGGGNIQYF
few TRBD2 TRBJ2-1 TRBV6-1 TGTGCCAGCAGCCGCCTGGGACTAGCTGAAAATGAGCAGTTCTTC CASSRLGLAENEQFF
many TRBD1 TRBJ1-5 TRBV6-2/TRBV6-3 TGTGCCAGCAGTTACACAGGGGGCAATCAGCCCCAGCATTTT CASSYTGGNQPQHF
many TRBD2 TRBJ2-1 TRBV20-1 TGCAGTGCTAGATCAACTGGTGGCGGGAGTATTGATGAGCAGTTCTTC CSARSTGGGSIDEQFF
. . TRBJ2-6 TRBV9 TGTGCCAGCAGCGTATACGAGGGCGCCACTGGGGCCAACGTCCTGACTTTC CASSVYEGATGANVLTF
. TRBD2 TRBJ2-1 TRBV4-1 TGCCCCAGCAGCCCTCCGGGACTAGCGGGAGACGGGCAGTTCTTC CPSSPPGLAGDGQFF
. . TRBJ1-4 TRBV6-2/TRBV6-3 TGTGCCAGCAGTTACAGTGGGCAGTCTAATGAAAAACTGTTTTTT CASSYSGQSNEKLFF
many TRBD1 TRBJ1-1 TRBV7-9 TGTGCCAGCAGCTTAACAGGGGATGAAGCTTTCTTT CASSLTGDEAFF
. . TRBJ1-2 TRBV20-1 TGCAGTGCTAGAGACCGGGGGGCGGCTGGCTACACCTTC CSARDRGAAGYTF
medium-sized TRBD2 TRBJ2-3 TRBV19 TGTGCCAGTAGTGCTATAGCGGGAGTAGCAGATACGCAGTATTTT CASSAIAGVADTQYF
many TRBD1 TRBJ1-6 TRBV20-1 TGCAGTGCTAGAACAGGGGTTGTTGATTCACCCCTCCACTTT CSARTGVVDSPLHF
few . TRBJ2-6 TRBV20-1 TGCAGTGCTAGCCCTGGGGCCAACGTCCTGACTTTC CSASPGANVLTF
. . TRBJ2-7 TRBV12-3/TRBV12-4 TGTGCCAGCAGCGCTACCTGGACGGGCGAGCAGTACTTC CASSATWTGEQYF
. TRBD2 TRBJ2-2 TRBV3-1 TGTGCCAGCAGCCAAGAGAGGGGAGGGCGGGGCACGCAGAACACCGGGGAGCTGTTTTTT CASSQERGGRGTQNTGELFF
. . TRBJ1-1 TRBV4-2 TGTGCCAGCAGCCAGGTAGTGGGAGGAAAGTTGTTCGCTTTCTTT CASSQVVGGKLFAFF
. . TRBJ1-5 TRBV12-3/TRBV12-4 TGTGCCAGCACCCTGACAGTCAATCAGCCCCAGCATTTT CASTLTVNQPQHF
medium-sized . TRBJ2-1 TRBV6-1 TGTGCCAGCAGTGAATTAGGCGGCGGTGGGGTCTATGAGCAGTTCTTC CASSELGGGGVYEQFF
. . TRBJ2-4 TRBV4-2 TGTGCCAGCAGCCCGGAACAGGCAGCCAAAAACATTCAGTACTTC CASSPEQAAKNIQYF
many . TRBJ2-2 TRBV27 TGTGCCAGCAGTTTCGAGGGAGGGGAGCTGTTTTTT CASSFEGGELFF
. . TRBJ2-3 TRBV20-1 TGCAGTGCTAGCGTCTATGTAGGGAGGGGGACAGATACGCAGTATTTT CSASVYVGRGTDTQYF
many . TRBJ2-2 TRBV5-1 TGCGCCAGCAGTCCCCCAGGTAGCACCGGGGAGCTGTTTTTT CASSPPGSTGELFF
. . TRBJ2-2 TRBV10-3 TGTGCCATCAGTAGATCCAGTAGCACCGGGGAGCTGTTTTTT CAISRSSSTGELFF
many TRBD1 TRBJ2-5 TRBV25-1 TGTGCCAGCAGCCGGGACAGGGTGGCGGGAGAGACCCAGTACTTC CASSRDRVAGETQYF
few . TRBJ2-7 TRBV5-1 TGCGCCAGCAGCCCGACAGCGACAAGCTCCTACGAGCAGTACTTC CASSPTATSSYEQYF
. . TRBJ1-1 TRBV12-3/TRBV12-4 TGTGCCAGCAGACCACAGGAGAGGAACACTGCAGCTTTCTTT CASRPQERNTAAFF
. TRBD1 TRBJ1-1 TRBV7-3 TGTGCCAGCAGCCCCCTGGGACAGGGAGAAGCTTTCTTT CASSPLGQGEAFF
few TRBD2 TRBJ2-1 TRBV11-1 TGTGCCAGCAGCTCCTCCCGGACTAGCGGGAGGTTTAGCGAGCAGTTCTTC CASSSSRTSGRFSEQFF
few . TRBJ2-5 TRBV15 TGTGCCACCAGTCCCGAACACCGGACCCAGTACTTC CATSPEHRTQYF
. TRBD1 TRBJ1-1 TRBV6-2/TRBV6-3 TGTGCCAGCAGGACACAGGGGGGGAACACTGAAGCTTTCTTT CASRTQGGNTEAFF
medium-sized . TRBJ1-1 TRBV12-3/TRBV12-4 TGTGCCAGCAGTTTAGCGGTTGAAGCTTTCTTT CASSLAVEAFF
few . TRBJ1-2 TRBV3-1 TGTGCCAGCAGCCAAGAACTGCGTTTGGGCTATGGCTACACCTTC CASSQELRLGYGYTF
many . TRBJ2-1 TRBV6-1 TGTGCCAGCAGACCTCTCAACAACCGGGCTAGCGAAAACTACAATGAGCAGTTCTTC CASRPLNNRASENYNEQFF
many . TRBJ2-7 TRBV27 TGTGCCAGCAGTGAAACCGGGGCAGGATACTACGAGCAGTACTTC CASSETGAGYYEQYF
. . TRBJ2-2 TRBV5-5 TGTGCCAGCAGCTTGGACAGGGCGAACACCGGGGAGCTGTTTTTT CASSLDRANTGELFF
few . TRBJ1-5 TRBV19 TGTGCCAGTAGTCCCCGGCCAGGGAATAGCAATCAGCCCCAGCATTTT CASSPRPGNSNQPQHF
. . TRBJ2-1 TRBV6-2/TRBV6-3 TGTGCCATTCACGTTTCCTCCTACAATGATCAGTTCTTC CAIHVSSYNDQFF
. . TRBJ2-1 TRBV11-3 TGTGCCAGCAGCACCGGGACGGACTTATACAATGAGCAGTTCTTC CASSTGTDLYNEQFF
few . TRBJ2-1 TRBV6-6 TGTGCCAGCAGTTACTCGGGCTACAATGAGCAGTTCTTC CASSYSGYNEQFF
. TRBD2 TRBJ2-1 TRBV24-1 TGTGCCACCAGTGCCCCCGGGGCGGGAGCATACAATGAGCAGTTCTTC CATSAPGAGAYNEQFF
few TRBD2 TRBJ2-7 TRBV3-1 TGTGCCAGCAGCCGAATGGGGGGGGGCGAGCAGTACTTC CASSRMGGGEQYF
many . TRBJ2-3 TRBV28 TGTGCCAGCAGTGCCGGGACCTTATGGCCGTTTACGCAGTATTTT CASSAGTLWPFTQYF
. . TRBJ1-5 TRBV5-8 TGTGCCAGCAGCTTGACAGGGTACAATCAGCCCCAGCATTTT CASSLTGYNQPQHF
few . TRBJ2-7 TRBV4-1 TGCGCCAGCAGCCAAGTTCTCCAATCCTACGAGCAGTACTTC CASSQVLQSYEQYF
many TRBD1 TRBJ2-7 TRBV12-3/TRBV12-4 TGTGCCAGCAGTTTAAGGACAGGACCCGGCGAGCAGTACTTC CASSLRTGPGEQYF
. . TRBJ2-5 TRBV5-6 TGTGCCAGCAGCTTTCCAGGGCCAGAGACCCAGTACTTC CASSFPGPETQYF
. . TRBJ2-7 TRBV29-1 TGCAGCGTTCTCTCCGGGACGGCCTACGAGCAGTACTTC CSVLSGTAYEQYF
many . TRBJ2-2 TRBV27 TGTGCCAGCAGCGGACTTTTTGGCGGGGAGCTGTTTTTT CASSGLFGGELFF
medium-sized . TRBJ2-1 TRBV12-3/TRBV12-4 TGTGCCAGCAGCGACAGCGGCAATGAGCAGTTCTTC CASSDSGNEQFF
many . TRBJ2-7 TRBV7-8 TGTGCCAGCAGCGGGACAACCTACGAGCAGTACTTC CASSGTTYEQYF
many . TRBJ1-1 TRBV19 TGTGCCAGTAGTGTCCAGGGGCTTTATGAAGCTTTCTTT CASSVQGLYEAFF
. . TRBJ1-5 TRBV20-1 TGCAGTGCTAGAGAGGGAGGGGGGCTCAATCAGCCCCAGCATTTT CSAREGGGLNQPQHF